The 26 T cell receptor beta chains given below trace back to one sample, sequenced in a study of blood T cell repertoires in COVID-19. Assay: immunoSEQ multiplex PCR; the TCRdb copy retains only in-frame clones and omits some. The table lists around 65,000 clones, around 79% of them singletons, with about 20% in the top ten. The specimen was peripheral blood. These receptors all stem from a man aged 60-69 years with acute or convalescent COVID-19.

This clone was picked up a small number of times. A read error may account for a junction end that differs from germline. V gene TRBV5-6 combines with J gene TRBJ1-1; 11 bases map to TRBD1. This CDR3 has 11 amino acids. CDR1 and CDR2 (germline): SGHDT, YYEEEE. CDR3 sequence: CASSRRGQGVF. CDR3 bases: TGTGCCAGCAGCCGACGGGGACAGGGGGTCTTT. The complete variable domain, with remaining parts taken from reference TRBV5-6 and TRBJ1-1, reads DAGVTQSPTHLIKTRGQQVTLRCSPKSGHDTVSWYQQALGQGPQFIFQYYEEEERQRGNFPDRFSGHQFPNYSSELNVNALLLGDSALYLCASSRRGQGVFGQGTRLTVV.

This sequence joins TRBV7-9 and TRBJ1-1; no reliable D call. V lost 4 bases and J lost 6, with 6 bases in between. The germline V gene encodes CDR1 SEHNR and CDR2 FQNEAQ (reference sequence). The CDR3 is made up of 11 amino acids. The CDR3 DNA is TGTGCCAGCAGCTCCCGGGCTGAAGCTTTCTTT. Its protein is CASSSRAEAFF.

This sequence joins TRBV5-1 and TRBJ2-7; 7 bases fit TRBD1. The CDR3 is 13 amino acids. The V gene's germline CDR1 is SGHRS and CDR2 YFSETQ. V dropped 0 bases and J dropped 7; count of bases not matched to a gene: 4. CDR3 DNA sequence: TGCGCCAGCAGCTTGGAAGGGGGCACTGAGCAGTACTTC. Its protein is CASSLEGGTEQYF.

The V call is TRBV27, the J call TRBJ2-7, with TRBD1 identical over 10 bases. The CDR3 is made up of 14 amino acids. Per the germline V gene, CDR1 is MNHEY and CDR2 is SMNVEV (reference sequence). Trimming at V came to 2 bases and at J to 4 bases, leaving 2 bases not matched to a gene. Here the CDR3 reads CASSLRQGAYEQYF. The CDR3, as DNA: TGTGCCAGCAGTTTAAGACAGGGGGCTTACGAGCAGTACTTC.

The chain is built from TRBV5-1 and TRBJ2-1, with TRBD2 matching 9 bases. The CDR3 is 15 residues long. Trimming cost V 4 bases and J 5 bases; bases outside gene matches: 7. CDR1 SGHRS and CDR2 YFSETQ come from the germline V gene. CDR3 nucleotide sequence: TGCGCCAGCAGCCAGTTAGCGGGAGTAAACAATGAGCAGTTCTTC. Its protein is CASSQLAGVNNEQFF.

The chain employs TRBV24-1 and TRBJ2-2, with D maybe TRBD1 (6 bases). Germline V gene data show CDR1 as KGHDR and CDR2 as SFDVKD. The V gene lost 9 bases and the J gene lost 1 base, with 23 bases spanning the gap. This CDR3 is 18 amino acids long. The CDR3 here is CATGERTGSTGNTGELFF. The CDR3 region has the DNA TGTGCCACCGGGGAACGCACAGGGTCGACAGGGAACACCGGGGAGCTGTTTTTT.

V gene TRBV27 combines with J gene TRBJ1-1; tentatively, D is TRBD1 (6 bases). Germline V CDR1 and CDR2: MNHEY, SMNVEV (reference sequence). The CDR3 spans 16 residues. The V and J ends lost 2 bases and 0 bases respectively, with 13 bases between them. The CDR3: CASSLEQGRMNTEAFF. DNA of the CDR3: TGTGCCAGCAGTTTAGAACAGGGACGGATGAACACTGAAGCTTTCTTT.

V is TRBV10-3 and J is TRBJ2-7, with 9 bases aligning to TRBD2. CDR1 and CDR2 from the germline V gene are ENHRY and SYGVKD. V lost 8 bases, J lost 3 bases, and 5 bases stayed unmatched. The length of the CDR3 is 13 residues. CDR3 sequence (DNA): TGTGCCATCGTCGAGCGGGAGGACTACGAGCAGTACTTC. It specifies CAIVEREDYEQYF.

This clone was seen only once. The rearrangement links TRBV5-1 to TRBJ2-7, with TRBD1 identical over 9 bases. Germline CDR1 is SGHRS and CDR2 is YFSETQ. V was clipped by 4 bases and J by 7 bases; unmatched bases: 12. This CDR3 has 15 residues. The CDR3 here is CASSTGQGGTWEQYF. CDR3 bases: TGCGCCAGCAGCACGGGACAGGGTGGGACGTGGGAGCAGTACTTC.

The chain carries TRBV5-6 and TRBJ2-2; tentatively, D is TRBD2 (5 bases). Trimming shortened V by 4 bases and J by 6 bases, and 10 bases separated the two germline ends. The CDR3 contains 13 residues. Germline CDR1 reads SGHDT; CDR2 reads YYEEEE. CDR3 in DNA: TGTGCCAGCAGCCTCTCCGGGGCCGGGGAGCTGTTTTTT. Encoded protein: CASSLSGAGELFF.

This clone was counted only a few times. V gene TRBV29-1 combines with J gene TRBJ1-1; D is ambiguous. This CDR3 comprises 12 residues. CDR1 is SQVTM, CDR2 ANQGSEA, per germline. The V gene lost 6 bases and the J gene lost 5 bases, with 13 bases spanning the gap. The CDR3 DNA reads TGCAGCGTCCAACCTCCGGGAACTGAAGCTTTCTTT. It yields the protein CSVQPPGTEAFF.

This chain connects TRBV25-1 to TRBJ1-4; the D gene is possibly TRBD1 (6 bases). The V and J ends lost 2 bases and 8 bases respectively, with 15 bases between them. Germline loops: CDR1 MGHDK, CDR2 SYGVNS. The CDR3 sequence is 15 residues long. Here the CDR3 DNA reads TGTGCCAGCAGTGAAGGAGGGAGGGGGACCGAAAAACTGTTTTTT. Translation: CASSEGGRGTEKLFF.

This clone was seen only once. The gene calls are TRBV19 and TRBJ2-2, with 8 nucleotides matching TRBD2. CDR3 size: 14 residues. J was trimmed by 3 bases and V by 5 bases; bases with no gene match: 2. CDR1 LNHDA and CDR2 SQIVND come from the germline V gene (reference sequence). The CDR3 region is CASSPGGDTGELFF. DNA of the CDR3: TGTGCCAGTAGTCCGGGAGGGGACACCGGGGAGCTGTTTTTT.

V gene TRBV11-2 combines with J gene TRBJ2-2; 11 nucleotides line up with TRBD2. The V and J ends lost 1 base and 2 bases, in that order; junction bases with no gene match: 3. There are 17 residues in the CDR3. From germline, CDR1 is SGHAT and CDR2 FQNNGV. CDR3 loop: CASSLGGLAVNTGELFF. The CDR3 DNA sequence: TGTGCCAGCAGCTTAGGGGGACTAGCGGTAAACACCGGGGAGCTGTTTTTT.

The DNA for the CDR3 is TGCGCCAGCAGCTTACTTAGCGGGAGAAGCACAGATACGCAGTATTTT. Its translation is CASSLLSGRSTDTQYF. J is TRBJ2-3 and V is TRBV5-1; TRBD2 matches 9 bases. The CDR3 sequence is 16 residues long. Per germline, CDR1 SGHRS and CDR2 YFSETQ. The ends lost 2 bases at V and 0 bases at J; junction bases unmatched: 4.

The rearrangement joins TRBV6-1 to TRBJ2-7, with TRBD1 matching over 9 bases. This CDR3 is 16 amino acids long. Germline CDR1 and CDR2: MNHNS and SASEGT. V lost 4 bases, J lost 4 bases, and 11 bases stayed unmatched. CDR3 region: CASSATGTGRSYEQYF. The CDR3 DNA follows: TGTGCCAGCAGTGCCACCGGGACAGGGAGGTCATACGAGCAGTACTTC.

The V gene is TRBV7-6, the J gene TRBJ2-1; 12 bases map to TRBD2. V dropped 5 bases and J dropped 4; count of bases not matched to a gene: 6. From germline, CDR1 is SGHVS and CDR2 FNYEAQ. CDR3 length equals 16 residues. The CDR3 DNA is TGTGCCAGCAGCCCCCGGACTAGCGGGATATACAATGAGCAGTTCTTC. Translating it yields CASSPRTSGIYNEQFF.

The CDR3 DNA reads TGTGCCAGCAGCGACGCCAGGGGATCTAATGAAAAACTGTTTTTT. Translating it yields CASSDARGSNEKLFF. The genes are TRBV25-1 and TRBJ1-4, with D possibly matching TRBD1 (6 bases). In germline, CDR1 is MGHDK, CDR2 SYGVNS. Trimming left V 6 bases short and J 3 bases short, with 14 bases between. The CDR3 is made up of 15 amino acids.

The chain carries TRBV27 and TRBJ2-1, with 12 bases lining up with TRBD2. CDR1 MNHEY and CDR2 SMNVEV come from the germline V gene (reference sequence). V was pared by 2 bases and J by 2 bases, with 7 bases of the junction left unmatched. CDR3 length: 18 amino acids. The CDR3 reads CASSLSLAGGPTYNEQFF. The CDR3 DNA reads TGTGCCAGCAGTTTAAGTCTAGCGGGAGGGCCCACCTACAATGAGCAGTTCTTC.

The rearrangement joins TRBV6-5 to TRBJ1-4; D is ambiguous. Trimming cost V 4 bases and J 0 bases, with 12 bases left between them. Germline V gives CDR1 MNHEY, CDR2 SVGAGI. The CDR3 loop spans 16 amino acids. CDR3 in DNA: TGTGCCAGCAGTTCTGCAGGAGCGGCAACTAATGAAAAACTGTTTTTT. This encodes CASSSAGAATNEKLFF.

The V call is TRBV30, the J call TRBJ2-7, with D tentatively TRBD2 (6 bases). The V end was cut by 0 bases, the J end by 6 bases, with 15 bases between. The length of the CDR3 is 14 residues. Germline assignment: CDR1 GTSNPN and CDR2 SVGIG (reference sequence). The CDR3 sequence: CAWSVWRDRSEQYF. DNA of the CDR3: TGTGCCTGGAGTGTGTGGCGGGACCGCTCCGAGCAGTACTTC.

The chain carries TRBV9 and TRBJ1-1; TRBD1 matches 8 bases. Germline CDR1 SGDLS, CDR2 YYNGEE. V shed 0 bases, J shed 0 bases, and the junction held 10 bases outside the gene matches. The CDR3 is made up of 18 amino acids. The chain's CDR3 is CASSVGGTQGAMNTEAFF. DNA for the CDR3: TGTGCCAGCAGCGTAGGAGGCACTCAGGGGGCTATGAACACTGAAGCTTTCTTT. Full variable domain (outside the CDR3, taken from reference TRBV9 and TRBJ1-1): DSGVTQTPKHLITATGQRVTLRCSPRSGDLSVYWYQQSLDQGLQFLIQYYNGEERAKGNILERFSAQQFPDLHSELNLSSLELGDSALYFCASSVGGTQGAMNTEAFFGQGTRLTVV.

V usage is TRBV27 and J usage is TRBJ2-2; 12 bases line up with TRBD1. Trimming removed 5 bases from V and 5 bases from J; junction bases left unmatched: 12. In germline, CDR1 is MNHEY, CDR2 SMNVEV (reference sequence). This CDR3 is 18 amino acids long. CDR3 residues: CASSPLLPGQGATGELFF. Here the CDR3 DNA reads TGTGCCAGCAGTCCCCTGCTCCCGGGACAGGGGGCAACCGGGGAGCTGTTTTTT.

A few counts support this clone. V gene TRBV27 combines with J gene TRBJ2-7; maybe TRBD2 (5 bases). This CDR3 is 14 amino acids long. V was cut by 5 bases and J by 7 bases, with 18 bases left in between. The germline CDR1 and CDR2 sequences are MNHEY and SMNVEV (reference sequence). The chain's CDR3 is CASSLSRDGMEQYF. CDR3 coding DNA: TGTGCCAGCAGTCTCTCAAGAGACGGGATGGAGCAGTACTTC.

This rearrangement joins TRBV29-1 to TRBJ2-7, with 7 bases aligning to TRBD1. V lost 1 base and J lost 0; bases outside the gene matches: 6. Germline CDR1 reads SQVTM; CDR2 reads ANQGSEA. This CDR3 spans 15 amino acids. The CDR3 here is CSVEGEGDSSYEQYF. The DNA for the CDR3 is TGCAGCGTTGAAGGAGAGGGGGACAGCTCCTACGAGCAGTACTTC.

The V call is TRBV5-1, the J call TRBJ1-1; weak D call: TRBD1 (5 bases). CDR3 length equals 14 residues. V was clipped by 1 base and J by 5 bases, with 12 bases between them. Germline V lookup: CDR1 SGHRS, CDR2 YFSETQ. The CDR3 DNA follows: TGCGCCAGCAGCTTGAGTCCGGGGGTAACTGAAGCTTTCTTT. It encodes CASSLSPGVTEAFF.